These 17 T cell receptor beta chains were sequenced from one sample in a study of Graves' ophthalmopathy and Graves' hyperthyroidism. Investigators amplified TCR beta CDR3 regions from RNA transcripts. First-round RT-PCR relied on HTBI primers, and a second-round multiplex PCR came next. TCRdb fed the multiplex PCR reads into MiXCR, producing one record per CDR3 protein. The sample holds about 480,000 distinct CDR3 sequences, approximately 14% seen once. Material for sequencing was blood. The source of these receptors is a woman aged 25 to 39 with Graves' ophthalmopathy.

This clonotype was recorded at least ten times. V and J are TRBV6-5 and TRBJ1-2; D gene uncertain. The CDR3 loop spans 13 amino acids. Trimming stripped 2 bases from V and 4 bases from J, with 8 bases between. Germline lookup yields CDR1 MNHEY and CDR2 SVGAGI. The CDR3, as DNA: TGTGCCAGCAGTTACCGAAGCCTCTATGGCTACACCTTC. Its protein product is CASSYRSLYGYTF.

Only a few counts were recorded for this clonotype. The J gene is TRBJ1-2, the V gene TRBV12-3 or TRBV12-4; D is ambiguous. This CDR3 contains 11 residues. Trimming left V 2 bases short and J 8 bases short, with 6 bases between. CDR3 in DNA: TGTGCCAGCAGTTTATCTCGGGGCTACACCTTC. Protein: CASSLSRGYTF.

V is TRBV28 and J is TRBJ2-7; tentatively, D is TRBD2 (5 bases). Germline lookup yields CDR1 MDHEN and CDR2 SYDVKM. This CDR3 has 14 amino acids. V lost 6 bases and J lost 2, with 14 bases in between. The CDR3 region has the DNA TGTGCCAGCAGAGCCGGCGGGCCGCCCTACGAGCAGTACTTC. Protein: CASRAGGPPYEQYF.

Details on this clonotype: A much larger clonotype is one base distant, so this may be a read error. This CDR3 is missing its conserved last phenylalanine or tryptophan, likely due to a read error. This chain uses TRBV12-3 or TRBV12-4 with TRBJ1-1; D remains ambiguous. The CDR3 consists of 14 residues. V was clipped by 1 base and J by 4 bases, with 10 bases between them. The CDR3 DNA is TGTGCCAGCAGTTTAGGGGCGGACTTCACTGAAGCTTTCGTT. This sequence encodes CASSLGADFTEAFV.

This chain links TRBV11-2 with TRBJ2-5; the match to TRBD2 covers 9 bases. In germline, CDR1 is SGHAT, CDR2 FQNNGV. Trimming removed 4 bases from V and 5 bases from J; junction bases left unmatched: 5. The CDR3 runs to 14 residues. The CDR3 nucleotides read TGTGCCAGCAGCTCCTGGGCGGGAGGGGAGACCCAGTACTTC. This sequence encodes CASSSWAGGETQYF.

This clonotype was detected only a few times. One base away lies a much larger clone, so this may be a sequencing read error. This chain connects TRBV28 to TRBJ1-1; TRBD1 might be the D (5 bases). The CDR3 is made up of 14 amino acids. CDR1 and CDR2 from the germline V gene are MDHEN and SYDVKM. This CDR3 is CASSLSGLGTEACF. The CDR3, as DNA: TGTGCCAGCAGTTTATCAGGGTTGGGTACTGAAGCTTGCTTT. Full variable domain (remainder filled in from reference TRBV28 and TRBJ1-1): DVKVTQSSRYLVKRTGEKVFLECVQDMDHENMFWYRQDPGLGLRLIYFSYDVKMKEKGDIPEGYSVSREKKERFSLILESASTNQTSMYLCASSLSGLGTEACFGQGTRLTVV.

This clonotype was seen repeatedly, ten times or more. This chain links TRBV12-3 or TRBV12-4 with TRBJ2-7; 11 nucleotides line up with TRBD2. The CDR3 covers 16 residues. V lost 3 bases and J lost 3; bases outside the gene matches: 7. CDR3 in amino acids: CASSLELAGVGYEQYF. Written as DNA, the CDR3 is TGTGCCAGCAGTTTGGAACTAGCGGGAGTCGGCTACGAGCAGTACTTC.

This clonotype turned up a few times. This chain connects TRBV5-1 to TRBJ2-7; a weak D match, TRBD1 (5 bases). V lost 4 bases and J 3 bases, leaving 17 bases between the germline ends. The CDR3 totals 15 residues. Germline assignment: CDR1 SGHRS and CDR2 YFSETQ. CDR3 region: CASSPGSSRDYEQYF. In nucleotides, the CDR3 is TGCGCCAGCAGCCCCGGCTCCTCCAGGGACTACGAGCAGTACTTC.

Concerning this clonotype itself: This may be a read error: a much more frequent sequence differs by one nucleotide. The chain recombines TRBV6-1 with TRBJ1-3; D not certain. V shed 8 bases and J shed 0 bases, with 11 bases lying between them. The CDR3 totals 14 residues. Germline V gene data show CDR1 as MNHNS and CDR2 as SASEGT. CDR3 sequence reads: CASCASRSGNTIYF. In nucleotides, the CDR3 is TGTGCCAGCTGTGCGTCTCGCTCTGGAAACACCATATATTTT.

This sequence joins TRBV28 and TRBJ1-5; possible D gene TRBD1, 5 bases. The CDR3 has 15 residues. Deletions cut 4 bases from V and 4 bases from J, with 14 bases between. The V gene's germline CDR1 is MDHEN and CDR2 SYDVKM. This CDR3 reads CASSSTGRPNQPQHF. The CDR3 DNA follows: TGTGCCAGCAGTTCCACGGGACGGCCTAATCAGCCCCAGCATTTT.

There are many counts of this clonotype. The rearrangement joins TRBV7-8 to TRBJ1-2; TRBD1 aligns across 9 bases. The germline CDR1 and CDR2 sequences are SGHVS and FQNEAQ. The CDR3 contains 14 residues. With 2 bases clipped from V and 8 bases from J, the junction kept 6 bases outside the gene matches. CDR3 coding DNA: TGTGCCAGCAGCTTAAAACAGGGGGCTCGGGGCTACACCTTC. Its protein product is CASSLKQGARGYTF.

The chain couples TRBV3-1 to TRBJ2-6; 7 bases are shared with TRBD2. V lost 4 bases, J lost 1 base, and 10 bases stayed unmatched. The length of the CDR3 is 18 residues. Germline V CDR1 and CDR2: LGHDT, YNNKEL (reference sequence). CDR3: CASSPREGTVSGANVLTF. CDR3 sequence (DNA): TGTGCCAGCAGCCCCAGGGAGGGAACAGTATCTGGGGCCAACGTCCTGACTTTC.

Only one count was recorded for this clonotype. No conserved phenylalanine or tryptophan ends this CDR3, so it is likely a read error. The CDR3 loop reads CASSLGYGNTIYY. DNA of the CDR3: TGTGCCAGCAGCTTAGGGTATGGAAACACCATATATTAT. This sequence joins TRBV7-2 and TRBJ1-3, with D hard to call. Germline V CDR1 and CDR2: SGHTA, FQGNSA. The CDR3 runs to 13 residues. The V end lost 1 base, the J end lost 3 bases, and 4 bases lay between the germline ends.

This clonotype was found a few times. The chain has TRBV4-1 and TRBJ2-4; D may be TRBD1 (6 bases). The ends were cut back, 3 bases at V and 0 bases at J, with 18 bases in the middle. CDR1 and CDR2 from the germline V gene are MGHRA and YSYEKL. The CDR3 extends over 18 amino acids. The CDR3: CASSQLPRDNEAKNIQYF. Written as DNA, the CDR3 is TGCGCCAGCAGCCAGTTACCCCGGGACAATGAAGCCAAAAACATTCAGTACTTC.

The chain couples TRBV2 to TRBJ1-1; D not certain. The CDR3 extends over 13 amino acids. V lost 5 bases and J lost 7, with 14 bases in between. The V gene's germline CDR1 is SNHLY and CDR2 FYNNEI. CDR3 nucleotides: TGTGCCAGCAGTCTACAGACTGGACTTGAAGCTTTCTTT. This gives the protein CASSLQTGLEAFF.

The table lists this clonotype with many counts. This sequence joins TRBV27 and TRBJ1-5, with D uncertain. Germline CDR1 and CDR2: MNHEY and SMNVEV (reference sequence). The CDR3 runs 12 residues. V lost 6 bases, J lost 10 bases, and 13 bases lay in between. The DNA for the CDR3 is TGTGCCAGCAGCCTAGCCCTCGGCCCCCAGCATTTT. Protein: CASSLALGPQHF.

This clonotype occurred many times. This rearrangement joins TRBV6-5 to TRBJ2-7; 7 bases map to TRBD1. V lost 2 bases to trimming and J lost 7 bases; unmatched junction nucleotides: 14. Germline V gives CDR1 MNHEY, CDR2 SVGAGI. CDR3 length: 16 residues. The DNA for the CDR3 is TGTGCCAGCAGTTACCGGGGACAGCTAGGAGGAGGTGAGCAGTACTTC. The encoded protein is CASSYRGQLGGGEQYF.